The 18 T cell receptor beta chains in this list originate from one sample, sequenced in a study of blood T cell repertoires in COVID-19. Here immunoSEQ multiplex PCR was the method, and the copy in TCRdb shows in-frame clones only, minus some. This sample carries around 370,000 clones, roughly 86% of them seen once, and the ten largest clones take around 6.6%. The sample was peripheral blood. The receptors derive from a woman aged 70-85 years with COVID-19, enrolled during active disease.

The chain recombines TRBV4-1 with TRBJ1-3, with 7 bases fitting TRBD1. Unmatched junction bases numbered 4, after V lost 1 base and J lost 4 bases. The CDR3 spans 15 residues. Germline V CDR1 and CDR2: MGHRA, YSYEKL. The CDR3 sequence: CASSQGQGQGNTIYF. The CDR3 nucleotides are TGCGCCAGCAGCCAAGGACAGGGACAAGGAAACACCATATATTTT.

The CDR3 reads CASSSGVPGDEKLFF. CDR3 nucleotides: TGTGCCAGTAGTTCGGGGGTTCCCGGGGATGAAAAACTGTTTTTT. The rearrangement uses TRBV19 and TRBJ1-4, with D possibly matching TRBD1 (5 bases). The CDR3 totals 15 residues. The ends were cut back, 5 bases at V and 6 bases at J, with 16 bases in the middle. In germline, CDR1 is LNHDA, CDR2 SQIVND (reference sequence).

This chain joins TRBV7-9 and TRBJ1-4; tentative D call: TRBD1 (6 bases). Trimming took 6 bases from V and 4 from J, leaving 18 bases between them. CDR1 is SEHNR, CDR2 FQNEAQ, per germline (reference sequence). The CDR3 runs 16 residues. The CDR3 nucleotides are TGTGCCAGCAGACCACTCACAGGGCTCCTTAATGAAAAACTGTTTTTT. It specifies CASRPLTGLLNEKLFF. The variable domain in full, with the rest retrieved from reference TRBV7-9 and TRBJ1-4, is DTGVSQNPRHKITKRGQNVTFRCDPISEHNRLYWYRQTLGQGPEFLTYFQNEAQLEKSRLLSDRFSAERPKGSFSTLEIQRTEQGDSAMYLCASRPLTGLLNEKLFFGSGTQLSVL.

The rearrangement links TRBV3-1 (or the pseudogene TRBV3-2) to TRBJ2-7; 7 bases match TRBD1. The CDR3 runs 16 residues. V trimming: 1 base; J trimming: 2 bases; junction bases outside the gene matches: 8. Germline CDR1 is LGHDT and CDR2 is YNNKEL (reference sequence). The CDR3 DNA reads as TGTGCCAGCAGCCAAGCTCCGACAGGGCTCCCCTACGAGCAGTACTTC. This gives the protein CASSQAPTGLPYEQYF.

The chain uses TRBV27 and TRBJ1-2; D is unclear. V was trimmed by 4 bases and J by 2 bases, leaving 8 bases between them. CDR3 size: 13 residues. Germline values: CDR1 MNHEY, CDR2 SMNVEV (reference sequence). The chain's CDR3 is CASSYFGNYGYTF. CDR3 nucleotide sequence: TGTGCCAGCAGTTACTTCGGGAACTATGGCTACACCTTC.

This chain joins TRBV27 and TRBJ2-5, with 7 nucleotides matching TRBD1. Germline trimming cut 7 bases from V and 0 bases from J; bases unmatched to any gene: 8. The germline V gene encodes CDR1 MNHEY and CDR2 SMNVEV (reference sequence). The CDR3 is 15 amino acids. CDR3 protein: CASTTKDRYQETQYF. The CDR3 nucleotides read TGTGCCAGCACAACAAAGGACAGGTACCAAGAGACCCAGTACTTC.

The chain links TRBV5-6 to TRBJ1-2; 7 nucleotides agree with TRBD1. Germline V gene lookup returns CDR1 SGHDT and CDR2 YYEEEE. The CDR3 loop spans 15 amino acids. After removal of 4 bases from V and 0 bases from J, the junction contained 6 bases not matched to a gene. CDR3 nucleotide sequence: TGTGCCAGCAGCGGACAGGCTATTACTAACTATGGCTACACCTTC. Its translation is CASSGQAITNYGYTF.

This rearrangement joins TRBV6-1 to TRBJ2-2; 10 bases fit TRBD2. CDR3 length equals 18 residues. V lost 1 base and J lost 3; bases outside the gene matches: 8. CDR1 MNHNS and CDR2 SASEGT come from the germline V gene. The CDR3 nucleotides read TGTGCCAGCAGTGAAGGAGCGGGGGGGACGGTGCACACCGGGGAGCTGTTTTTT. Translation gives CASSEGAGGTVHTGELFF.

J is TRBJ1-2 and V is TRBV19, with D possibly being TRBD1 (5 bases). The germline V and J ends were trimmed by 4 bases and 0 bases, with 9 bases remaining between them. Germline V lookup: CDR1 LNHDA, CDR2 SQIVND (reference sequence). The CDR3 has 14 amino acids. DNA for the CDR3: TGTGCCAGTAGTACAGACAGTTCTAACTATGGCTACACCTTC. Translation: CASSTDSSNYGYTF.

V and J are TRBV4-2 and TRBJ1-5, with 10 positions matching TRBD1. Per the germline V gene, CDR1 is LGHNA and CDR2 is YNFKEQ. The CDR3 length is 16 residues. Germline trimming cut 3 bases from V and 7 bases from J; bases unmatched to any gene: 9. CDR3 sequence (DNA): TGTGCCAGCAGCCAGGAGACAGGGGGCTGGGGGCAGCCCCAGCATTTT. Encoded protein: CASSQETGGWGQPQHF.

V is TRBV4-1 and J is TRBJ1-2; 7 positions match TRBD1. Trimming took 4 bases from V and 4 from J; bases not matched to a gene: 9. Germline V gene lookup returns CDR1 MGHRA and CDR2 YSYEKL. The CDR3 consists of 15 residues. This chain's CDR3 is CASSRYDRDFYGYTF. In DNA form, the CDR3 reads TGCGCCAGCAGCCGGTACGACAGGGATTTCTATGGCTACACCTTC.

V is TRBV9 and J is TRBJ1-3; perhaps TRBD1 as D (6 bases). V lost 3 bases to trimming and J lost 0 bases, with 10 bases between them. The V gene's germline CDR1 is SGDLS and CDR2 YYNGEE. The CDR3 consists of 15 residues. This chain's CDR3 is CASSAGTFSGNTIYF. In nucleotides, the CDR3 is TGTGCCAGCAGCGCAGGGACATTCTCTGGAAACACCATATATTTT.

This clone was detected only a few times. The rearrangement joins TRBV10-2 to TRBJ1-1; 7 bases match TRBD1. CDR3 length equals 12 residues. V dropped 8 bases and J dropped 3; count of bases not matched to a gene: 3. Germline CDR1 and CDR2: WSHSY and SAAADI. The CDR3 loop is CASQGQYTEAFF. The CDR3 DNA follows: TGCGCCAGCCAGGGACAGTACACTGAAGCTTTCTTT.

The V gene is TRBV19, the J gene TRBJ1-6; D is undetermined. The CDR3 is 13 residues long. V lost 3 bases and J 8 bases, leaving 8 bases between the germline ends. CDR1 is LNHDA and CDR2 is SQIVND in the germline V gene (reference sequence). The CDR3 reads CASSMDSYSPLHF. In DNA form, the CDR3 reads TGTGCCAGTAGTATGGACTCTTATTCACCCCTCCACTTT. Full variable domain (missing parts from reference TRBV19 and TRBJ1-6): DGGITQSPKYLFRKEGQNVTLSCEQNLNHDAMYWYRQDPGQGLRLIYYSQIVNDFQKGDIAEGYSVSREKKESFPLTVTSAQKNPTAFYLCASSMDSYSPLHFGNGTRLTVT.

The chain couples TRBV6-5 to TRBJ1-6; D ambiguous. CDR1 MNHEY and CDR2 SVGAGI come from the germline V gene. Trimming removed 4 bases from V and 8 bases from J, with 12 bases in between. This CDR3 is built from 14 residues. CDR3 loop: CASSSKPSDSPLHF. Here the CDR3 DNA reads TGTGCCAGCAGTTCGAAGCCGTCCGATTCACCCCTCCACTTT.

The chain uses TRBV12-5 and TRBJ2-6; the match to TRBD1 covers 7 bases. The CDR3 contains 18 residues. With 0 bases clipped from V and 0 bases from J, the junction kept 5 bases outside the gene matches. CDR1 and CDR2 from the germline V gene are LGHNT and FRNRAP. CDR3 DNA sequence: TGTGCTAGTGGTTTGGTTGGGACAGTTATCTCTGGGGCCAACGTCCTGACTTTC. Amino acids: CASGLVGTVISGANVLTF.

The V call is TRBV14, the J call TRBJ2-3; a weak D match, TRBD2 (5 bases). The germline V gene has CDR1 SGHDN and CDR2 FVKESK. Trimming shortened V by 4 bases and J by 3 bases, and 14 bases separated the two germline ends. The CDR3 is made up of 15 amino acids. The DNA for the CDR3 is TGTGCCAGCAGCCCCACACGTCCGGGAACAGATACGCAGTATTTT. This encodes CASSPTRPGTDTQYF.

The chain carries TRBV19 and TRBJ2-1; 12 nucleotides line up with TRBD2. Germline trimming cut 5 bases from V and 6 bases from J; bases unmatched to any gene: 5. The CDR3 length is 15 residues. The germline V gene has CDR1 LNHDA and CDR2 SQIVND (reference sequence). The CDR3 spells CASSASSGGANEQFF. The CDR3 nucleotides are TGTGCCAGTAGTGCTTCTAGCGGGGGGGCCAATGAGCAGTTCTTC.